This entry lists 32 T cell receptor beta chains sequenced from one sample in a study of blood T cell repertoires in COVID-19. Sequencing used immunoSEQ multiplex PCR; TCRdb keeps in-frame clones, though not all of them. Of around 250,000 clones listed, around 86% are singletons. The sequenced sample was PBMCs or T cells enriched from blood (not recorded which). All receptors derive from a man aged 18-30 years who had recovered from COVID-19.

V usage is TRBV6-5 and J usage is TRBJ1-2; 7 bases are shared with TRBD1. This CDR3 is 14 amino acids long. The V and J ends lost 5 bases and 4 bases, in that order; junction bases with no gene match: 7. The V gene's germline CDR1 is MNHEY and CDR2 SVGAGI. This CDR3 is CASSRTGVGYGYTF. CDR3 bases: TGTGCCAGCAGTCGTACAGGGGTCGGCTATGGCTACACCTTC.

The CDR3 loop reads CASSPSAIQREFDYGYTF. The DNA of the CDR3 is TGTGCCAGCAGCCCCTCGGCCATACAGAGGGAGTTCGACTATGGCTACACCTTC. This chain uses TRBV5-5 with TRBJ1-2; D not certain. Trimming removed 4 bases from V and 3 bases from J, with 25 bases in between. The germline V gene encodes CDR1 SGHKS and CDR2 YYEKEE (reference sequence). CDR3 length: 18 residues.

CDR3 sequence: CSAPGQEHTEAFF. CDR3 bases: TGCAGCGCCCCGGGACAGGAACACACTGAAGCTTTCTTT. The V and J genes are TRBV29-1 and TRBJ1-1; TRBD1 matches at 8 bases. Germline V gene lookup returns CDR1 SQVTM and CDR2 ANQGSEA. This CDR3 comprises 13 residues. Germline trimming cut 7 bases from V and 3 bases from J; bases unmatched to any gene: 7.

The gene calls are TRBV6-5 and TRBJ1-6; 10 bases agree with TRBD1. CDR1 MNHEY and CDR2 SVGAGI come from the germline V gene. Trimming took 6 bases from V and 6 from J; bases not matched to a gene: 5. This CDR3 has 15 residues. Written as DNA, the CDR3 is TGTGCCAGCAGCCTCGGGACAGGGGTTAATTCACCCCTCCACTTT. It yields the protein CASSLGTGVNSPLHF.

The chain recombines TRBV19 with TRBJ1-5; D gene unclear. The CDR3 consists of 14 residues. The V gene's germline CDR1 is LNHDA and CDR2 SQIVND (reference sequence). Trimming removed 2 bases from V and 3 bases from J, with 8 bases in between. The CDR3 nucleotides read TGTGCCAGTAGTATATGGGCCGCCAATCAGCCCCAGCATTTT. Protein sequence: CASSIWAANQPQHF.

The chain is built from TRBV5-4 and TRBJ2-7; TRBD1 matches at 7 bases. The CDR3 covers 14 residues. V was clipped by 3 bases and J by 0 bases; unmatched bases: 3. Per germline, CDR1 SGHNT and CDR2 YYREEE (reference sequence). In nucleotides, the CDR3 is TGTGCCAGCAGCTCTGGGACAGACTCCTACGAGCAGTACTTC. It yields the protein CASSSGTDSYEQYF.

The chain joins TRBV7-9 to TRBJ1-3, with TRBD1 matching over 9 bases. The V gene's germline CDR1 is SEHNR and CDR2 FQNEAQ (reference sequence). The V and J ends lost 3 bases and 2 bases, in that order; junction bases with no gene match: 8. CDR3 length: 17 residues. The CDR3, as DNA: TGTGCCAGCAGCTTCGGGACAGGGCCTCCTCCTGGAAACACCATATATTTT. Translating gives CASSFGTGPPPGNTIYF.

A single count supports this clone. The chain combines TRBV5-1 with TRBJ1-4, with 8 bases aligning to TRBD1. The CDR3 spans 15 residues. The V gene end was trimmed by 4 bases and the J gene end by 3 bases; junction bases not matched to a gene: 5. The V gene's germline CDR1 is SGHRS and CDR2 YFSETQ. In DNA, the CDR3 is TGCGCCAGCAGCCCGATGGGACAGGCTAATGAAAAACTGTTTTTT. Translating it yields CASSPMGQANEKLFF.

This chain connects TRBV7-6 to TRBJ2-3; 14 nucleotides match TRBD2. With V trimmed by 5 bases and J by 0 bases, 4 bases remained unmatched. Germline-derived CDR1 and CDR2 are SGHVS and FNYEAQ. This CDR3 is 17 amino acids long. CDR3 sequence (DNA): TGTGCCAGCAGCCCAAGGACTAGCGGGAGGAGCACAGATACGCAGTATTTT. Translated: CASSPRTSGRSTDTQYF.

This rearrangement joins TRBV5-1 to TRBJ2-1; 8 bases are shared with TRBD2. The CDR3 length is 14 residues. V lost 4 bases, J lost 8 bases, and 8 bases stayed unmatched. Looked up from germline, CDR1 is SGHRS and CDR2 is YFSETQ. The DNA of the CDR3 is TGCGCCAGCAGCAACGGACTAGCCGGGGATGAGCAGTTCTTC. Its translation is CASSNGLAGDEQFF.

This chain connects TRBV15 to TRBJ2-3, with a tentative D call TRBD1 (5 bases). The V gene's germline CDR1 is LNHNV and CDR2 YYDKDF (reference sequence). The CDR3 loop spans 15 amino acids. V was clipped by 3 bases and J by 2 bases, with 12 bases between them. The CDR3: CATSSGLTDTDTQYF. Written as DNA, the CDR3 is TGTGCCACCAGCAGCGGATTGACAGACACAGATACGCAGTATTTT.

The chain joins TRBV6-2 or TRBV6-3 to TRBJ2-5, with 9 positions matching TRBD1. With V trimmed by 2 bases and J by 3 bases, 4 bases remained unmatched. Germline lookup yields CDR1 MNHEY and CDR2 SVGEGT. The CDR3 runs 15 residues. The DNA of the CDR3 is TGTGCCAGCAGTTACGTTGGGACAGGGAAAGAGACCCAGTACTTC. The encoded protein is CASSYVGTGKETQYF.

The chain combines TRBV14 with TRBJ2-2; TRBD2 agrees at 8 bases. The germline V gene has CDR1 SGHDN and CDR2 FVKESK. Trimming removed 1 base from V and 2 bases from J; junction bases left unmatched: 6. This CDR3 has 17 residues. CDR3 region: CASSQGGTSLNTGELFF. CDR3 DNA sequence: TGTGCCAGCAGCCAAGGGGGGACTAGTCTAAACACCGGGGAGCTGTTTTTT.

The chain links TRBV5-8 to TRBJ1-6, with TRBD1 matching 8 bases. Germline values: CDR1 SGHTS, CDR2 YDEGEE. CDR3 length: 15 residues. J gave up 10 bases and V 4 bases, and 10 bases lay outside the gene matches. This CDR3 is CASSRGDRRGSPLHF. The CDR3, as DNA: TGTGCCAGCAGCCGGGGGGACAGGAGGGGGTCACCCCTCCACTTT.

This chain connects TRBV14 to TRBJ2-3; D remains ambiguous. Per the germline V gene, CDR1 is SGHDN and CDR2 is FVKESK. The V end was cut by 0 bases, the J end by 2 bases, with 15 bases between. This CDR3 has 17 residues. Here the CDR3 reads CASSQDISGFSTDTQYF. The CDR3 region has the DNA TGTGCCAGCAGCCAAGATATATCCGGTTTTTCCACAGATACGCAGTATTTT.

The chain carries TRBV19 and TRBJ2-5; the match to TRBD1 covers 9 bases. This CDR3 is 14 amino acids long. V lost 4 bases to trimming and J lost 7 bases; unmatched junction nucleotides: 7. Germline values: CDR1 LNHDA, CDR2 SQIVND (reference sequence). The DNA of the CDR3 is TGTGCCAGTAGTACGACAGGGGGAAAGGGGACCCAGTACTTC. Its protein product is CASSTTGGKGTQYF. The whole variable domain, remainder taken from reference TRBV19 and TRBJ2-5, is DGGITQSPKYLFRKEGQNVTLSCEQNLNHDAMYWYRQDPGQGLRLIYYSQIVNDFQKGDIAEGYSVSREKKESFPLTVTSAQKNPTAFYLCASSTTGGKGTQYFGPGTRLLVL.

This clone appeared a single time. The DNA of the CDR3 is TGTGCCTGGAGACAGGGTGAGGCGGGCAATCAGCCCCAGCATTTT. Protein: CAWRQGEAGNQPQHF. The V and J genes are TRBV30 and TRBJ1-5; possible D gene TRBD1, 6 bases. Germline V gives CDR1 GTSNPN, CDR2 SVGIG (reference sequence). The CDR3 contains 15 residues. V was shortened by 3 bases and J by 2 bases, with 14 bases between the two germline ends.

The V gene is TRBV7-3, the J gene TRBJ2-2; 10 bases match TRBD2. The V and J ends lost 8 bases and 4 bases, in that order; junction bases with no gene match: 7. CDR3 length: 15 amino acids. Germline CDR1 reads SGHTA; CDR2 reads FQGTGA. This CDR3 reads CASGGLAGATGELFF. The CDR3 DNA reads as TGTGCCAGCGGCGGGCTAGCGGGAGCCACCGGGGAGCTGTTTTTT.

The V call is TRBV5-1, the J call TRBJ1-4; no clear D. The CDR3 has 16 residues. Per germline, CDR1 SGHRS and CDR2 YFSETQ. V lost 4 bases, J lost 8 bases, and 21 bases lay in between. Here the CDR3 DNA reads TGCGCCAGCAGCCGGCAAATATCGCGGGTCCCCGAAAAACTGTTTTTT. Its protein product is CASSRQISRVPEKLFF.

V is TRBV30 and J is TRBJ1-2, with 8 positions matching TRBD1. Germline values: CDR1 GTSNPN, CDR2 SVGIG (reference sequence). V gave up 0 bases and J gave up 3 bases; unmatched junction bases: 6. The CDR3 runs to 15 residues. Written as DNA, the CDR3 is TGTGCCTGGAGTGTCTACTCAGGGGGCCACTATGGCTACACCTTC. It yields the protein CAWSVYSGGHYGYTF.

V usage is TRBV5-1 and J usage is TRBJ1-2; 8 bases match TRBD1. The CDR3 totals 15 residues. CDR1 and CDR2 from the germline V gene are SGHRS and YFSETQ. With V trimmed by 2 bases and J by 6 bases, 9 bases remained unmatched. The CDR3 reads CASSFGQGLFDGYTF. CDR3 DNA: TGCGCCAGCAGCTTCGGACAGGGACTTTTTGATGGCTACACCTTC.

V is TRBV5-8 and J is TRBJ1-2, with D unresolved. CDR3 length: 14 amino acids. Per the germline V gene, CDR1 is SGHTS and CDR2 is YDEGEE. Trimming removed 4 bases from V and 3 bases from J, with 13 bases in between. CDR3 sequence reads: CASSELGLDYGYTF. CDR3 in DNA: TGTGCCAGCAGCGAACTCGGACTCGACTATGGCTACACCTTC.

The V call is TRBV7-9, the J call TRBJ2-7; a weak D match, TRBD1 (6 bases). V was clipped by 5 bases and J by 0 bases, with 17 bases between them. From germline, CDR1 is SEHNR and CDR2 FQNEAQ (reference sequence). The CDR3 totals 16 residues. The DNA for the CDR3 is TGTGCCAGCAGCCCCCACAGTCGGGACATCTCCTACGAGCAGTACTTC. It encodes CASSPHSRDISYEQYF.

This chain links TRBV7-3 with TRBJ2-1; D is unclear. CDR1 is SGHTA, CDR2 FQGTGA, per germline. The V gene lost 5 bases and the J gene lost 2 bases, with 10 bases spanning the gap. There are 14 residues in the CDR3. The CDR3, as DNA: TGTGCCAGCAGCGTCACTACCGCCTACAATGAGCAGTTCTTC. The encoded protein is CASSVTTAYNEQFF.

This clone appeared once. V and J are TRBV19 and TRBJ2-1; 13 positions match TRBD2. The CDR3 consists of 15 residues. V dropped 7 bases and J dropped 5; count of bases not matched to a gene: 5. Germline CDR1 and CDR2: LNHDA and SQIVND (reference sequence). The CDR3 coding sequence is TGTGCCAGTACCCGGACTAGCGGGGGCCACAATGAGCAGTTCTTC. Translated: CASTRTSGGHNEQFF.

V usage is TRBV24-1 and J usage is TRBJ2-1; D unresolved. Trimming stripped 8 bases from V and 0 bases from J, with 10 bases between. Germline assignment: CDR1 KGHDR and CDR2 SFDVKD. This CDR3 contains 14 residues. CDR3 protein: CATKTTGSYNEQFF. The CDR3, as DNA: TGTGCCACCAAAACTACGGGCTCCTACAATGAGCAGTTCTTC.

The chain employs TRBV6-5 and TRBJ2-7; the match to TRBD2 covers 10 bases. Germline V gives CDR1 MNHEY, CDR2 SVGAGI. This CDR3 spans 14 amino acids. The junction had 1 base not matched to a gene; V was cut back by 3 bases and J by 2 bases. CDR3 sequence reads: CASSYSGGPYEQYF. DNA for the CDR3: TGTGCCAGCAGTTATAGCGGGGGGCCCTACGAGCAGTACTTC.

The V gene is TRBV6-5, the J gene TRBJ2-3; 9 positions match TRBD1. Trimming removed 6 bases from V and 4 bases from J; junction bases left unmatched: 5. The CDR3 consists of 14 residues. The germline gives CDR1 MNHEY, CDR2 SVGAGI. As DNA, the CDR3 is TGTGCCAGCAGAAGACAGGGGGAGGCAGATACGCAGTATTTT. Its translation is CASRRQGEADTQYF.

CDR3 in DNA: TGTGCCAGCAGCTTATTACTAGCGGGAGACACAGATACGCAGTATTTT. Its translation is CASSLLLAGDTDTQYF. The chain employs TRBV7-9 and TRBJ2-3; 11 bases map to TRBD2. In germline, CDR1 is SEHNR, CDR2 FQNEAQ (reference sequence). The junction had 3 bases not matched to a gene; V was cut back by 2 bases and J by 2 bases. CDR3 length: 16 amino acids.

The rearrangement uses TRBV14 and TRBJ1-2, with D tentatively TRBD1 (6 bases). This CDR3 contains 14 residues. Germline V lookup: CDR1 SGHDN, CDR2 FVKESK. Trimming removed 1 base from V and 2 bases from J, with 8 bases in between. CDR3 DNA sequence: TGTGCCAGCAGCCAAGGGGGGCCGAACTATGGCTACACCTTC. This gives the protein CASSQGGPNYGYTF.

The genes are TRBV10-2 and TRBJ2-3, with 8 bases matching TRBD2. J lost 9 bases, V lost 2 bases, and 4 bases had no gene match. The length of the CDR3 is 13 residues. Germline V lookup: CDR1 WSHSY, CDR2 SAAADI. CDR3: CASSELSGATQYF. The CDR3 DNA reads TGCGCCAGCAGTGAGCTTAGCGGGGCCACGCAGTATTTT.

The chain couples TRBV27 to TRBJ1-4; weak D call: TRBD1 (6 bases). Trimming removed 5 bases at V and 6 bases at J, with 22 bases between. The CDR3 is 17 amino acids. The germline V gene encodes CDR1 MNHEY and CDR2 SMNVEV (reference sequence). The CDR3, as DNA: TGTGCCAGCAGTAGGGGGGCGGGGGGAGAAAGGTATGAAAAACTGTTTTTT. As protein: CASSRGAGGERYEKLFF. Complete variable domain (other parts from reference TRBV27 and TRBJ1-4): EAQVTQNPRYLITVTGKKLTVTCSQNMNHEYMSWYRQDPGLGLRQIYYSMNVEVTDKGDVPEGYKVSRKEKRNFPLILESPSPNQTSLYFCASSRGAGGERYEKLFFGSGTQLSVL.